This TCR beta chain was sequenced for a study of T-cell reconstitution after alpha-beta-depleted transplantation in children. Unique molecular identifiers tagged the TCRbeta library. TCRdb recomputed calls from the PCR reads with MiXCR, one row per CDR3 protein. The table shows about 470,000 distinct CDR3 sequences, with 43% occurring only once. The sequenced sample was PBMCs, obtained before TCRalphabeta/CD19-depleted stem cell transplant. The origin of this receptor is a girl aged 2 to 9 with aplastic anemia, due to receive a stem cell transplant.

The CDR3 DNA reads as TGCAGTGCTAGCCGTGACGGCCCATACAATGAGCAGTTCTTC. Translated, it gives CSASRDGPYNEQFF. The chain links TRBV20-1 to TRBJ2-1; the D is unclear. This CDR3 contains 14 residues. Germline values: CDR1 DFQATT, CDR2 SNEGSKA (reference sequence). The V end was cut by 3 bases, the J end by 4 bases, with 13 bases between.